What follows are 26 T cell receptor beta chains derived from one specimen sequenced in a study of regulatory T cells in long-lasting Graves disease. Described time point: newly diagnosed GD, antithyroid drugs for less than 3 months. After RNA was extracted from PBMCs, the TCR library was made from it. Arm-PCR of CDR3 regions with iRepertoire HTBI primers generated TCR beta libraries. One entry per CDR3 protein, called by TCRdb with MiXCR from the multiplex PCR reads. The table lists a few hundred thousand distinct CDR3 sequences, 10% to 15% of them singletons, with over 15% in the top ten. The data were also submitted as part of a second study, on T cells in Graves' hyperthyroidism and ophthalmopathy.

Sequencing was performed on peripheral blood mononuclear cells (PBMCs), taken at new diagnosis, from a patient treated with antithyroid drugs. The source of these receptors is a woman younger than 35 with Graves disease.

This clonotype was observed at least ten times. The gene calls are TRBV6-2 or TRBV6-3 and TRBJ2-1; possibly TRBD2 for D (5 bases). Trimming took off 6 bases at V and 0 bases at J, with 18 bases between the two ends. The V gene's germline CDR1 is MNHEY and CDR2 SVGEGT. CDR3 length: 17 residues. The CDR3 DNA sequence: TGTGCCAGCAGGACGATTCCCGGCGGACTCTCCTACAATGAGCAGTTCTTC. Protein: CASRTIPGGLSYNEQFF.

The count of this clonotype is one. A much more abundant neighbour one base away suggests this may be a read error. The chain recombines TRBV6-5 with TRBJ1-5; D is ambiguous. This CDR3 has 13 amino acids. Germline CDR1 MNHEY, CDR2 SVGAGI. In DNA, the CDR3 is TGTGCCAGCAGTTACTCGGCGATTCAGGCCCAGCATTTT. Translating it yields CASSYSAIQAQHF.

This clonotype was detected many times. This rearrangement joins TRBV2 to TRBJ1-2; D might be TRBD1 (6 bases). CDR3 size: 13 residues. Germline V lookup: CDR1 SNHLY, CDR2 FYNNEI. Trimming took 1 base from V and 4 from J, leaving 7 bases between them. The CDR3 region is CASSEEGGYGYTF. CDR3 in DNA: TGTGCCAGCAGTGAAGAGGGGGGCTATGGCTACACCTTC.

This clonotype was found many times. V and J are TRBV27 and TRBJ2-3, with 11 bases lining up with TRBD2. The CDR3 loop spans 18 amino acids. The junction had 14 bases not matched to a gene; V was cut back by 6 bases and J by 3 bases. Germline lookup yields CDR1 MNHEY and CDR2 SMNVEV (reference sequence). The CDR3 sequence: CASRRRVLAGVGTDTQYF. The CDR3 DNA reads as TGTGCCAGCAGGAGGAGGGTACTAGCGGGAGTTGGGACAGATACGCAGTATTTT.

This clonotype appeared many times. The chain combines TRBV11-2 with TRBJ1-1; D unresolved. There are 15 residues in the CDR3. Germline V CDR1 and CDR2: SGHAT, FQNNGV. V was cut by 9 bases and J by 0 bases, with 17 bases left in between. The CDR3 sequence: CASQLSALMNTEAFF. The CDR3 bases are TGTGCCAGTCAGTTGTCGGCCCTCATGAACACTGAAGCTTTCTTT. Full variable domain (rest looked up from reference TRBV11-2 and TRBJ1-1): EAGVAQSPRYKIIEKRQSVAFWCNPISGHATLYWYQQILGQGPKLLIQFQNNGVVDDSQLPKDRFSAERLKGVDSTLKIQPAKLEDSAVYLCASQLSALMNTEAFFGQGTRLTVV.

This rearrangement joins TRBV6-2 or TRBV6-3 to TRBJ2-7; the match to TRBD2 covers 13 bases. The ends lost 6 bases at V and 13 bases at J; junction bases unmatched: 3. The length of the CDR3 is 11 residues. The germline CDR1 and CDR2 sequences are MNHEY and SVGEGT. CDR3 sequence reads: CASSPGLAGYF. The CDR3 nucleotides read TGTGCCAGCAGCCCGGGACTAGCGGGATACTTC.

This clonotype was observed at least ten times. This chain connects TRBV7-3 to TRBJ2-1, with D possibly being TRBD1 (6 bases). The germline CDR1 and CDR2 sequences are SGHTA and FQGTGA. With 4 bases removed from V and 9 bases from J, the gap between germline ends came to 16 bases. The CDR3 is 14 amino acids. The CDR3 DNA is TGTGCCAGCAGCTCGCTACGCAGGGGTTCTGAGCAGTTCTTC. Its protein product is CASSSLRRGSEQFF.

In this sample, this clonotype turned up a few times. This sequence joins TRBV7-9 and TRBJ1-2; D uncertain. The CDR3 loop spans 16 amino acids. Germline V CDR1 and CDR2: SEHNR, FQNEAQ (reference sequence). V was pared by 1 base and J by 0 bases, with 12 bases between. The DNA of the CDR3 is TGTGCCAGCAGCTTAGACCGGGTAGCGGCTAACTATGGCTACACCTTC. It specifies CASSLDRVAANYGYTF.

This clonotype was counted a few times. V usage is TRBV20-1 and J usage is TRBJ1-2; 7 positions agree with TRBD1. The CDR3 has 16 residues. Germline CDR1 is DFQATT and CDR2 is SNEGSKA (reference sequence). V lost 4 bases to trimming and J lost 4 bases; unmatched junction nucleotides: 15. This CDR3 is CSAKGFYDPGGYGYTF. CDR3 coding DNA: TGCAGTGCTAAGGGATTCTACGACCCAGGGGGCTATGGCTACACCTTC.

The table lists this clonotype with many counts. The chain combines TRBV7-2 with TRBJ2-3; D remains unclear. Germline CDR1 SGHTA, CDR2 FQGNSA. Trimming removed 3 bases from V and 1 base from J, with 8 bases in between. The CDR3 consists of 14 residues. CDR3: CASSFWSGTDTQYF. The CDR3 bases are TGTGCCAGCAGCTTTTGGTCGGGCACAGATACGCAGTATTTT.

The rearrangement uses TRBV20-1 and TRBJ2-7, with D perhaps matching TRBD1 or TRBD2 (7 bases each). Germline V lookup: CDR1 DFQATT, CDR2 SNEGSKA (reference sequence). V dropped 5 bases and J dropped 6 bases, with 17 bases sitting between them. This CDR3 contains 13 residues. CDR3 DNA sequence: TGCAGTGCTGTCGTAGGGGGCGGGGGCGAGCAGTACTTC. Its protein is CSAVVGGGGEQYF.

This clonotype was observed many times. This sequence joins TRBV28 and TRBJ1-1; D unclear. This CDR3 has 20 amino acids. CDR1 and CDR2 (germline): MDHEN, SYDVKM. V lost 3 bases to trimming and J lost 5 bases, with 31 bases between them. Here the CDR3 reads CASSFTLKRTWVLSVTEAFF. In nucleotides, the CDR3 is TGTGCCAGCAGTTTTACCCTCAAAAGGACGTGGGTGCTATCTGTAACTGAAGCTTTCTTT.

Remarks on this clonotype: A much bigger clone sits one base away, suggesting this may be a read error. This chain links TRBV7-8 with TRBJ2-7; D gene unclear. V was pared by 5 bases and J by 3 bases, with 11 bases between. The CDR3 contains 13 residues. The germline gives CDR1 SGHVS, CDR2 FQNEAQ. CDR3 sequence reads: CASSLLEGYEQYV. In nucleotides, the CDR3 is TGTGCCAGCAGCCTCTTAGAAGGCTACGAGCAGTACGTC.

The rearrangement links TRBV25-1 to TRBJ2-1; 8 bases align to TRBD1. Germline values: CDR1 MGHDK, CDR2 SYGVNS. This CDR3 region has 17 residues. The V and J ends lost 3 bases and 3 bases, in that order; junction bases with no gene match: 10. CDR3 amino acids: CASSDVGTGGDYNEQFF. DNA of the CDR3: TGTGCCAGCAGTGACGTTGGGACAGGAGGAGACTACAATGAGCAGTTCTTC.

The chain has TRBV7-2 and TRBJ2-1; 8 bases agree with TRBD2. Trimming cost V 0 bases and J 5 bases; bases outside gene matches: 9. The CDR3 contains 17 residues. The germline V gene has CDR1 SGHTA and CDR2 FQGNSA. The CDR3 protein is CASSLASWRGVNNEQFF. Written as DNA, the CDR3 is TGTGCCAGCAGCTTAGCATCGTGGCGGGGGGTGAACAATGAGCAGTTCTTC.

This clonotype was seen ten or more times. The rearrangement joins TRBV9 to TRBJ2-1; D unclear. Germline V gene sequence: CDR1 SGDLS, CDR2 YYNGEE. The CDR3 length is 13 residues. Trimming removed 0 bases at V and 3 bases at J, with 4 bases between. CDR3 DNA: TGTGCCAGCAGCGTAGTAGACTACAATGAGCAGTTCTTC. It specifies CASSVVDYNEQFF.

The chain has TRBV19 and TRBJ1-2; TRBD1 matches 7 bases. V was pared by 4 bases and J by 6 bases, with 11 bases of the junction left unmatched. CDR3 length: 15 amino acids. Germline loops: CDR1 LNHDA, CDR2 SQIVND (reference sequence). The CDR3 DNA reads as TGTGCCAGTAGTACGTTGGGAAGGGGGCAGGATGGCTACACCTTC. The encoded protein is CASSTLGRGQDGYTF.

CDR3 nucleotide sequence: TGTGCCAGCAGCTTAGACCCGGGGGGCTTCTACAATGAGCAGTTCTTC. This codes for CASSLDPGGFYNEQFF. V usage is TRBV7-6 and J usage is TRBJ2-1, with TRBD2 as a possible D gene (7 bases). The ends were cut back, 1 base at V and 3 bases at J, with 13 bases in the middle. Germline CDR1 is SGHVS and CDR2 is FNYEAQ. CDR3 length: 16 residues.

J is TRBJ1-4 and V is TRBV27; the D gene is possibly TRBD1 (5 bases). Trimming shortened V by 6 bases and J by 2 bases, and 16 bases separated the two germline ends. There are 16 residues in the CDR3. Per the germline V gene, CDR1 is MNHEY and CDR2 is SMNVEV (reference sequence). CDR3 DNA: TGTGCCAGCAGGTCCTCGGGGAGGGGTACTAATGAAAAACTGTTTTTT. This codes for CASRSSGRGTNEKLFF. Complete variable domain (other parts from reference TRBV27 and TRBJ1-4): EAQVTQNPRYLITVTGKKLTVTCSQNMNHEYMSWYRQDPGLGLRQIYYSMNVEVTDKGDVPEGYKVSRKEKRNFPLILESPSPNQTSLYFCASRSSGRGTNEKLFFGSGTQLSVL.

V and J are TRBV6-2 or TRBV6-3 and TRBJ2-3; 9 positions agree with TRBD2. V was pared by 7 bases and J by 5 bases, with 22 bases of the junction left unmatched. The CDR3 consists of 19 residues. The germline gives CDR1 MNHEY, CDR2 SVGEGT. This chain's CDR3 is CASNLVFRSGGPSVDTQYF. The CDR3 bases are TGTGCCAGCAACCTAGTTTTTCGGAGCGGGGGGCCGAGTGTAGATACGCAGTATTTT.

This clonotype has ten or more counts. The gene calls are TRBV6-2 or TRBV6-3 and TRBJ2-3, with 11 bases that match TRBD2. V was pared by 4 bases and J by 0 bases, with 15 bases of the junction left unmatched. This CDR3 has 20 residues. Looked up from germline, CDR1 is MNHEY and CDR2 is SVGEGT. CDR3 sequence (DNA): TGTGCCAGCAGTTCCACGCTTGGGCTAGCGGGGGGCTCTAGCACAGATACGCAGTATTTT. Residues: CASSSTLGLAGGSSTDTQYF.

The sample holds many counts of this clonotype. The V and J genes are TRBV6-2 or TRBV6-3 and TRBJ2-5, with unresolved D. V was shortened by 5 bases and J by 5 bases, with 9 bases between the two germline ends. The CDR3 consists of 12 residues. Per germline, CDR1 MNHEY and CDR2 SVGEGT. The CDR3 protein is CASSELYETQYF. The CDR3 nucleotides read TGTGCCAGCAGTGAACTGTATGAGACCCAGTACTTC.

This clonotype showed up just a few times. CDR3 sequence (DNA): TGTGCCAGCACTCCAGAGGGGGACGGCTACACCTTC. Its translation is CASTPEGDGYTF. The V and J genes are TRBV7-9 and TRBJ1-2; maybe TRBD1 (6 bases). The V gene lost 7 bases and the J gene lost 8 bases, with 14 bases spanning the gap. This CDR3 is 12 amino acids long. The germline gives CDR1 SEHNR, CDR2 FQNEAQ (reference sequence).

About this clonotype itself: Given a much more abundant clone one base away, this may be a read error. The CDR3 sequence is CSGGPGGRWKTSGDEQYF. DNA of the CDR3: TGCAGCGGGGGCCCGGGGGGTAGGTGGAAGACGTCAGGGGATGAGCAGTACTTC. This sequence joins TRBV29-1 and TRBJ2-3; D is perhaps TRBD2 (7 bases). The DNA end lines up better with TRBJ2-7; the J call may be wrong. The V gene's germline CDR1 is SQVTM and CDR2 ANQGSEA. The CDR3 consists of 18 residues.

The sample holds many counts of this clonotype. The chain combines TRBV2 with TRBJ2-2; possibly TRBD1 or TRBD2 for D (5 bases each). The CDR3 has 18 amino acids. Per germline, CDR1 SNHLY and CDR2 FYNNEI. Trimming left V 2 bases short and J 5 bases short, with 21 bases between. The CDR3 DNA is TGTGCCAGCAGTGAATATCCTATCCCAGGGTCGGGGACCGGGGAGCTGTTTTTT. Translation gives CASSEYPIPGSGTGELFF.

This chain joins TRBV4-3 and TRBJ1-5; D is ambiguous. CDR1 is LGHNA, CDR2 YSLEER, per germline. This CDR3 has 15 residues. Trimming took off 1 base at V and 5 bases at J, with 12 bases between the two ends. CDR3 nucleotides: TGCGCCAGCAGCCAAGTGGCGGGGTCCCATCAGCCCCAGCATTTT. This codes for CASSQVAGSHQPQHF.